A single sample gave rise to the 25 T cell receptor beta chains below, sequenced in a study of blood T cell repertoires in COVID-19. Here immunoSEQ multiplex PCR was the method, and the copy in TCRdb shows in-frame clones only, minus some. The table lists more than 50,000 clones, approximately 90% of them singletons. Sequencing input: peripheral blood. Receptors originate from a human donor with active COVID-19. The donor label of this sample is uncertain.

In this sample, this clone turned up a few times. In DNA, the CDR3 is TGTGCCAGTAAGTCGGACAGGGGATTCTACAATGAGCAGTTCTTC. Translated: CASKSDRGFYNEQFF. The chain combines TRBV19 with TRBJ2-1; 9 bases map to TRBD1. Unmatched junction bases numbered 7, after V lost 7 bases and J lost 3 bases. CDR1 is LNHDA, CDR2 SQIVND, per germline (reference sequence). The CDR3 runs to 15 residues.

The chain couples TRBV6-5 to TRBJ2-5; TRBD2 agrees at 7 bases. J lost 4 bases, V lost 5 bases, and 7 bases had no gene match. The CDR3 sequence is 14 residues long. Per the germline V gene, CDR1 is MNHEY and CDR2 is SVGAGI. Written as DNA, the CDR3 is TGTGCCAGCAGTCCTATAGCGGGTCTAGAGACCCAGTACTTC. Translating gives CASSPIAGLETQYF.

The CDR3, as DNA: TGTGCCAGCAGCGACGCGACCGGGACAGCCTACACTGAAGCTTTCTTT. Protein: CASSDATGTAYTEAFF. This chain connects TRBV5-6 to TRBJ1-1, with 7 bases aligning to TRBD1. Unmatched junction bases numbered 12, after V lost 4 bases and J lost 3 bases. CDR1 and CDR2 from the germline V gene are SGHDT and YYEEEE. The CDR3 extends over 16 amino acids. The complete variable domain, with remaining parts taken from reference TRBV5-6 and TRBJ1-1, reads DAGVTQSPTHLIKTRGQQVTLRCSPKSGHDTVSWYQQALGQGPQFIFQYYEEEERQRGNFPDRFSGHQFPNYSSELNVNALLLGDSALYLCASSDATGTAYTEAFFGQGTRLTVV.

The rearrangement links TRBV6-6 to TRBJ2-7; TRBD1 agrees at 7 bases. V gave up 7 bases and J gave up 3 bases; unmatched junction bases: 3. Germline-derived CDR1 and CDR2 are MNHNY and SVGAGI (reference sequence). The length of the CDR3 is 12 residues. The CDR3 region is CASKDRNYEQYV. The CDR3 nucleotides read TGTGCCAGCAAGGACAGGAACTACGAGCAGTACGTC.

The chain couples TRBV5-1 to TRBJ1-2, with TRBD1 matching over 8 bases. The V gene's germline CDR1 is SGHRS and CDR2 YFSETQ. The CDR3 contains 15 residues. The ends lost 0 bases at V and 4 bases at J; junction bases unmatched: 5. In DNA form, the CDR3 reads TGCGCCAGCAGCTTGGACAGGGGGTTGGGCTATGGCTACACCTTC. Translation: CASSLDRGLGYGYTF. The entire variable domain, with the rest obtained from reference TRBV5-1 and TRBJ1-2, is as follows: KAGVTQTPRYLIKTRGQQVTLSCSPISGHRSVSWYQQTPGQGLQFLFEYFSETQRNKGNFPGRFSGRQFSNSRSEMNVSTLELGDSALYLCASSLDRGLGYGYTFGSGTRLTVV.

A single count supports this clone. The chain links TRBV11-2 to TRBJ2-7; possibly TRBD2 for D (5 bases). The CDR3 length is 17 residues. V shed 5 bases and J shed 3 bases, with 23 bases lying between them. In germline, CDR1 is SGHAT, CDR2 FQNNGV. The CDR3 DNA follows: TGTGCCAGCAGCAGCCGCCCGCAGTCTAGCCAGTACTACGAGCAGTACTTC. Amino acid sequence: CASSSRPQSSQYYEQYF.

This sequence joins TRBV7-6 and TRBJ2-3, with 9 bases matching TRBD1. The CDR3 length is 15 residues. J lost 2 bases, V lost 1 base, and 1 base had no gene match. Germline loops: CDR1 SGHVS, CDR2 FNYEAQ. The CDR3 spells CASSLGTGVTDTQYF. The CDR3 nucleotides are TGTGCCAGCAGCTTAGGGACAGGGGTCACAGATACGCAGTATTTT. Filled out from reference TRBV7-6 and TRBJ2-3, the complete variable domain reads GAGVSQSPRYKVTKRGQDVALRCDPISGHVSLYWYRQALGQGPEFLTYFNYEAQQDKSGLPNDRFSAERPEGSISTLTIQRTEQRDSAMYRCASSLGTGVTDTQYFGPGTRLTVL.

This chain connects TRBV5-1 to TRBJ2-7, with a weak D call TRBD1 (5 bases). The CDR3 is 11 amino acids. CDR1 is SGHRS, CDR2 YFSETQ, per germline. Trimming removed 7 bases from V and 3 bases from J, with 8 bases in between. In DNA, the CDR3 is TGCGCCAGCCGCAGGGACTACGAGCAGTACTTC. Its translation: CASRRDYEQYF.

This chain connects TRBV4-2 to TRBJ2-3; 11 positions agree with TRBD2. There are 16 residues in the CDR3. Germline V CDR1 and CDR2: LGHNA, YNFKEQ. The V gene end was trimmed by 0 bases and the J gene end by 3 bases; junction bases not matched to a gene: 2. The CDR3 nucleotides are TGTGCCAGCAGCCAAGAAATAGCGGGGGGGACAGATACGCAGTATTTT. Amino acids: CASSQEIAGGTDTQYF.

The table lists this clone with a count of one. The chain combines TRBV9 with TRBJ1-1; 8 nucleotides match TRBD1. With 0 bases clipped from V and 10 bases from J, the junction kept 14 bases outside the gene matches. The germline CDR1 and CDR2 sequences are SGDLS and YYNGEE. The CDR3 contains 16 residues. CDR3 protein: CASSVEGFGQGNRAFF. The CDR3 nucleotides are TGTGCCAGCAGCGTAGAGGGGTTTGGACAGGGCAACCGAGCTTTCTTT.

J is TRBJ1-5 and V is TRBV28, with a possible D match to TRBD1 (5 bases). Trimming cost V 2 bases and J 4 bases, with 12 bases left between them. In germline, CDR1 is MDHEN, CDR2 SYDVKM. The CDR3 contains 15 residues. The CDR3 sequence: CASSLRGNRNQPQHF. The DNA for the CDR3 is TGTGCCAGCAGTTTACGGGGGAATCGGAATCAGCCCCAGCATTTT. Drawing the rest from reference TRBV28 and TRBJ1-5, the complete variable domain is DVKVTQSSRYLVKRTGEKVFLECVQDMDHENMFWYRQDPGLGLRLIYFSYDVKMKEKGDIPEGYSVSREKKERFSLILESASTNQTSMYLCASSLRGNRNQPQHFGDGTRLSIL.

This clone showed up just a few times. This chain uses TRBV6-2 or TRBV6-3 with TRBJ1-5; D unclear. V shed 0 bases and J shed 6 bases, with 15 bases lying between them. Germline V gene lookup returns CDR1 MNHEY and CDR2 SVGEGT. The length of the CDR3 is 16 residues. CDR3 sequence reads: CASSYSRARSGQPQHF. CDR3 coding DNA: TGTGCCAGCAGTTACTCGCGGGCGCGATCAGGTCAGCCCCAGCATTTT.

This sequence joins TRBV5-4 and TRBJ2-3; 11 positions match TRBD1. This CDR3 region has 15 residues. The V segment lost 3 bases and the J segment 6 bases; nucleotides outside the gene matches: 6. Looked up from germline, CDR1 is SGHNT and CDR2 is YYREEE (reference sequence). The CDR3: CASSSGQGAYDTQYF. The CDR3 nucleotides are TGTGCCAGCAGCTCCGGACAGGGGGCTTATGATACGCAGTATTTT. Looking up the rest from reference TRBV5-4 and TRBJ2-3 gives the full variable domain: ETGVTQSPTHLIKTRGQQVTLRCSSQSGHNTVSWYQQALGQGPQFIFQYYREEENGRGNFPPRFSGLQFPNYSSELNVNALELDDSALYLCASSSGQGAYDTQYFGPGTRLTVL.

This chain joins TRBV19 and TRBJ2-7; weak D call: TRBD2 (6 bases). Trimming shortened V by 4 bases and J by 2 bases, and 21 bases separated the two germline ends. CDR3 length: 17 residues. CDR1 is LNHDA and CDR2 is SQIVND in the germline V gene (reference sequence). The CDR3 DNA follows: TGTGCCAGTAGTAATAGGCCACCGGGACTCAGAACCTACGAGCAGTACTTC. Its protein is CASSNRPPGLRTYEQYF. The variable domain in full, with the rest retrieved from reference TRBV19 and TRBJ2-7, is DGGITQSPKYLFRKEGQNVTLSCEQNLNHDAMYWYRQDPGQGLRLIYYSQIVNDFQKGDIAEGYSVSREKKESFPLTVTSAQKNPTAFYLCASSNRPPGLRTYEQYFGPGTRLTVT.

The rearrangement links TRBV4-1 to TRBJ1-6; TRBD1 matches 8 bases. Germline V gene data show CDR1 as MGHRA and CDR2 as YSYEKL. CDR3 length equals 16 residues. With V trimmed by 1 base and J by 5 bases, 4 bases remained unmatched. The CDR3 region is CASSQAAGGNNSPLHF. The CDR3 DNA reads TGCGCCAGCAGCCAAGCGGCAGGGGGCAATAATTCACCCCTCCACTTT.

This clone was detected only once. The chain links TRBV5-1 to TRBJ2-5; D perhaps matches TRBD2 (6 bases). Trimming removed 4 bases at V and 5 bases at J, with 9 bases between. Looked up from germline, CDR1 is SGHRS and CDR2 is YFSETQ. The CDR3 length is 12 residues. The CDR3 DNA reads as TGCGCCAGCAGCCCCCGGGGGGAGACCCAGTACTTC. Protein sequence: CASSPRGETQYF.

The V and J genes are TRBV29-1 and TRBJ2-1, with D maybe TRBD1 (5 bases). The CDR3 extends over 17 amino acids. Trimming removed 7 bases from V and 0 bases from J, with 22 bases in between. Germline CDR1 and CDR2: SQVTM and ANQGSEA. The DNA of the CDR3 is TGCAGCGCCAGGACACCCGGGCTTCTAAGCTCCTACAATGAGCAGTTCTTC. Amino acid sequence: CSARTPGLLSSYNEQFF.

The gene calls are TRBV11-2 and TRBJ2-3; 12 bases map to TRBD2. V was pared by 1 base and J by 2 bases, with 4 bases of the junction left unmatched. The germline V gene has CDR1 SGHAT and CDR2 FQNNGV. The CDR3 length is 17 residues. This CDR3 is CASSLGGLAGITDTQYF. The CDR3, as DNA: TGTGCCAGCAGCTTAGGCGGACTAGCGGGGATCACAGATACGCAGTATTTT.

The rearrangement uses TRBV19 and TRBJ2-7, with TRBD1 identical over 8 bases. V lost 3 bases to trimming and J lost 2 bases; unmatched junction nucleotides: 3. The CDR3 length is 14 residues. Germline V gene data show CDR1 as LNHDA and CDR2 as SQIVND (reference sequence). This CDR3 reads CASSILQGAYEQYF. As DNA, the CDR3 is TGTGCCAGTAGTATTCTACAGGGGGCCTACGAGCAGTACTTC.

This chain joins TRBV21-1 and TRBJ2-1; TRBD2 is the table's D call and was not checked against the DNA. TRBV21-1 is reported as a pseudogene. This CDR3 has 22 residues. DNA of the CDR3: TGTGCCAGCACCAACACATGTAAACCCGGGACTAGCGGGAGGCTGGCCTACAATGAGCAGTTCTTC. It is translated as CASTNTCKPGTSGRLAYNEQFF.

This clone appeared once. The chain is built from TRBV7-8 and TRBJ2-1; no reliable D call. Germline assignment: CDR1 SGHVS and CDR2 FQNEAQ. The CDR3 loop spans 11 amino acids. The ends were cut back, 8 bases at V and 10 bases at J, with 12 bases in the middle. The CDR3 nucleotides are TGTGCCAGCCTCCTAATCTCGGAGCAGTTCTTC. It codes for CASLLISEQFF.

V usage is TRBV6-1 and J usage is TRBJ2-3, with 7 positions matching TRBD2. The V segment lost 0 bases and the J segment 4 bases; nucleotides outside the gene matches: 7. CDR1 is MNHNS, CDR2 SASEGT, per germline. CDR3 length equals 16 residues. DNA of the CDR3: TGTGCCAGCAGTGAAGCGGGGGGGTCGGTAGCAGATACGCAGTATTTT. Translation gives CASSEAGGSVADTQYF.

The CDR3 DNA reads as TGCGCCAGCAGCTTGATTCCAGCGGGAGTGGGGGGTGAGCAGTTCTTC. Encoded protein: CASSLIPAGVGGEQFF. The chain recombines TRBV5-1 with TRBJ2-1; 8 positions match TRBD2. Germline assignment: CDR1 SGHRS and CDR2 YFSETQ. The CDR3 sequence is 16 residues long. The J segment lost 9 bases and the V segment lost 1 base, leaving 12 bases of the junction unmatched.

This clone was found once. This CDR3 is CASSSGTPGEAFF. DNA of the CDR3: TGCGCCAGCAGCTCCGGGACTCCGGGGGAAGCTTTCTTT. The rearrangement joins TRBV5-1 to TRBJ1-1; possible D gene TRBD1, 5 bases. Trimming left V 3 bases short and J 8 bases short, with 14 bases between. The germline V gene has CDR1 SGHRS and CDR2 YFSETQ. There are 13 residues in the CDR3. Drawing the rest from reference TRBV5-1 and TRBJ1-1, the complete variable domain is KAGVTQTPRYLIKTRGQQVTLSCSPISGHRSVSWYQQTPGQGLQFLFEYFSETQRNKGNFPGRFSGRQFSNSRSEMNVSTLELGDSALYLCASSSGTPGEAFFGQGTRLTVV.

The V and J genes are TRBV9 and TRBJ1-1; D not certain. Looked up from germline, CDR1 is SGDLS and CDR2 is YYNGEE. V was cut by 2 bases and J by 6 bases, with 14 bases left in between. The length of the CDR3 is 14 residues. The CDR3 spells CASSVDAGVAEAFF. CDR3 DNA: TGTGCCAGCAGCGTCGATGCAGGTGTGGCTGAAGCTTTCTTT.